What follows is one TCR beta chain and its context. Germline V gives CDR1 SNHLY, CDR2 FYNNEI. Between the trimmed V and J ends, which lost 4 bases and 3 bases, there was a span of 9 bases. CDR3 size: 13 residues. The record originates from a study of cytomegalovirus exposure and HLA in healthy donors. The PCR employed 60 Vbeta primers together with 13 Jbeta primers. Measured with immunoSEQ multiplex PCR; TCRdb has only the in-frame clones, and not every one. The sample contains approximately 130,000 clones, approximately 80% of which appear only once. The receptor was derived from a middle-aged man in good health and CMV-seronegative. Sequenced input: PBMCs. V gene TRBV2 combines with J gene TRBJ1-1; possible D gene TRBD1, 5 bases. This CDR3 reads CASSGGRDTEAFF. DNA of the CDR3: TGTGCCAGCAGTGGAGGCAGGGACACTGAAGCTTTCTTT.